This TCR beta chain was obtained from a study of cytomegalovirus exposure and HLA in healthy donors. Looked up from germline, CDR1 is MNHEY and CDR2 is SMNVEV (reference sequence). The CDR3 runs to 13 residues. V dropped 3 bases and J dropped 5; count of bases not matched to a gene: 2. The method was immunoSEQ multiplex PCR; TCRdb's version includes in-frame clones alone and lacks a portion of them. Counted here are 220,000 or so clones, over 80% occurring once; the ten biggest clones make up around an eighth. The receptor's source is a woman in her thirties in good health and CMV-seropositive. The chain combines TRBV27 with TRBJ2-3; 7 bases line up with TRBD2. The sequencing sample was made of PBMCs. The CDR3 loop is CASSFREGDTQYF. In DNA form, the CDR3 reads TGTGCCAGCAGTTTTAGGGAGGGAGATACGCAGTATTTT.